The rows below give T cell receptor beta chains drawn from one sample of a study of T-cell reconstitution after alpha-beta-depleted transplantation in children. TCRdb recomputed calls from the PCR reads with MiXCR, one row per CDR3 protein. The table has hundreds of thousands of distinct CDR3 sequences, under 30% seen once. The starting material was PBMCs, obtained before TCRalphabeta/CD19-depleted stem cell transplant. The receptors originated from a girl aged 2 to 9 with Fanconi anemia, due to receive a stem cell transplant. CDR3s include the opening cysteine and the closing phenylalanine or tryptophan. The D gene is left open where the match is weak. Size tells how often a clone was seen (once, few, many) or the class of an expanded clone, and some rows leave it out.

j_call	clone_size	d_call	v_call	cdr3_nt	cdr3_aa
TRBJ2-3	many	TRBD2	TRBV29-1	TGCAGCGTTGTAAGGGGACTAGCGAAAGATACGCAGTATTTT	CSVVRGLAKDTQYF
TRBJ1-4	-	-	TRBV12-3/TRBV12-4	TGTGCCAGCAGTTTCGGTTTGGGCGAAAAACTGTTTTTT	CASSFGLGEKLFF
TRBJ2-5	-	-	TRBV12-5	TGTGCTAGTGGTTTGGCGGCGGACGGGCAAGAGACCCAGTACTTC	CASGLAADGQETQYF
TRBJ2-2	few	TRBD1	TRBV15	TGTGCCACCAGCCGCGGGACAGGGAACACCGGGGAGCTGTTTTTT	CATSRGTGNTGELFF
TRBJ2-7	few	TRBD1	TRBV20-1	TGCAGTGCTAGACGTCTTAACGTCCTCCGGGACAGGGTATCCTACGAGCAGTACTTC	CSARRLNVLRDRVSYEQYF
TRBJ1-1	-	-	TRBV29-1	TGCAGCGTTGCATTTAGGGCTGAAGCTTTCTTT	CSVAFRAEAFF
TRBJ2-1	-	-	TRBV7-2	TGTGCCAGCAGCTTAGAGTTTGGGCGGAATGAGCAGTTCTTC	CASSLEFGRNEQFF
TRBJ2-5	many	-	TRBV20-1	TGCAGTGCCCTATCGGGGGCCCTTAAAGAGACCCAGTACTTC	CSALSGALKETQYF
TRBJ2-5	many	TRBD2	TRBV20-1	TGCAGTGCTAGGTCTCCGGGGGGGGAGACCCAGTACTTC	CSARSPGGETQYF
TRBJ2-7	many	-	TRBV12-3/TRBV12-4	TGTGCCAGCAGTTTAGCAGTACAGGGAACATCCTACGAGCAGTACTTC	CASSLAVQGTSYEQYF